A single sample is the source of the 23 T cell receptor beta chains below, sequenced in a study of technical replicates of blood from several donors listed by TCRdb under 2017. Receptor libraries were prepared by the immunoSEQ multiplex PCR assay. In TCRdb, the immuneACCESS table is reduced to in-frame sequences with V and J assigned. These tables do not hold every clone; where another copy was compared, an unresolved V gene accounts for under half, and the others remain unexplained. This sample holds more than 65,000 clones; roughly 94% were observed only once. Clones ranked in the top ten supply 0.25% of the sample. The sequenced material came from T cells isolated from PBMCs. The receptor source for this set is a human donor in good health.

V and J are TRBV30 and TRBJ1-2; weak D call: TRBD1 (5 bases). The CDR3 sequence is 14 residues long. Germline V gene data show CDR1 as GTSNPN and CDR2 as SVGIG (reference sequence). The germline V and J ends were trimmed by 7 bases and 6 bases, with 21 bases remaining between them. The CDR3 nucleotides read TGTGCCTCCTTTGAGGGGCGGGGAGGGGATGGCTACACCTTC. It yields the protein CASFEGRGGDGYTF. The full variable domain, completed using reference TRBV30 and TRBJ1-2, is SQTIHQWPATLVQPVGSPLSLECTVEGTSNPNLYWYRQAAGRGLQLLFYSVGIGQISSEVPQNLSASRPQDRQFILSSKKLLLSDSGFYLCASFEGRGGDGYTFGSGTRLTVV.

The CDR3 is CASSATGTGGYNEQFF. The CDR3 coding sequence is TGCGCCAGCAGCGCCACCGGGACAGGGGGCTACAATGAGCAGTTCTTC. V gene TRBV5-1 combines with J gene TRBJ2-1, with 11 bases that match TRBD1. This CDR3 spans 16 amino acids. Germline V CDR1 and CDR2: SGHRS, YFSETQ. Trimming took 4 bases from V and 3 from J; bases not matched to a gene: 6.

Turning to this clone: The germline gene is not matched at one end of the junction; a read error may be the cause. Here the CDR3 reads CASSYSAGQGTGLTHF. The CDR3 coding sequence is TGTGCCAGCAGTTACTCTGCGGGACAGGGAACGGGGTTGACTCACTTC. This chain uses TRBV6-5 with TRBJ2-7; 9 nucleotides line up with TRBD1. CDR1 and CDR2 from the germline V gene are MNHEY and SVGAGI. This CDR3 is built from 16 residues.

The rearrangement links TRBV6-6 to TRBJ2-1; tentative D call: TRBD2 (5 bases). Germline lookup yields CDR1 MNHNY and CDR2 SVGAGI (reference sequence). The CDR3 runs 14 residues. The V end was cut by 2 bases, the J end by 9 bases, with 14 bases between. The CDR3 is CASSYPGSRGEQFF. The CDR3 DNA is TGTGCCAGCAGTTACCCCGGTTCCCGGGGTGAGCAGTTCTTC.

The chain couples TRBV7-2 to TRBJ2-1; TRBD2 aligns across 10 bases. This CDR3 has 11 residues. V lost 5 bases to trimming and J lost 12 bases; unmatched junction nucleotides: 1. Per the germline V gene, CDR1 is SGHTA and CDR2 is FQGNSA. Here the CDR3 reads CASSPSGGQFF. CDR3 sequence (DNA): TGTGCCAGCAGCCCTAGCGGGGGGCAGTTCTTC.

The chain has TRBV6-6 and TRBJ1-2; 8 positions agree with TRBD1. Germline CDR1 reads MNHNY; CDR2 reads SVGAGI (reference sequence). The junction had 4 bases not matched to a gene; V was cut back by 4 bases and J by 3 bases. There are 14 residues in the CDR3. The CDR3 nucleotides read TGTGCCAGCAGTTCGGACAGGGCGGACTATGGCTACACCTTC. Residues: CASSSDRADYGYTF.

The chain links TRBV1 to TRBJ2-2; the table's D call, TRBD1, has no DNA check behind it. TRBV1 is recorded as a pseudogene. The CDR3 contains 20 residues. In nucleotides, the CDR3 is TGCACCAAATGTCGATTAGTACCGGGACAGGGGTTCGCGAACACCGGGGAGCTGTTTTTT. As protein: CTKCRLVPGQGFANTGELFF.

This chain connects TRBV7-3 to TRBJ2-7, with D hard to call. The length of the CDR3 is 14 residues. CDR1 and CDR2 (germline): SGHTA, FQGTGA. V lost 1 base to trimming and J lost 0 bases, with 7 bases between them. CDR3 residues: CASSLSVSSYEQYF. CDR3 nucleotide sequence: TGTGCCAGCAGCTTAAGTGTCTCCTCCTACGAGCAGTACTTC.

The rearrangement links TRBV10-1 to TRBJ2-2; D not certain. The CDR3 covers 15 residues. The germline V gene has CDR1 WNHNN and CDR2 SYGVQD (reference sequence). V was cut by 6 bases and J by 0 bases, with 11 bases left in between. The CDR3 DNA reads TGCGCCAGCAGGCCTGGGCTGACGAACACCGGGGAGCTGTTTTTT. Amino acids: CASRPGLTNTGELFF.

The CDR3 nucleotides read TGCGCCAGCAGCTTCTACGCAGGGGAAAGTTATAATGAGCAGTTCTTC. Protein: CASSFYAGESYNEQFF. The chain uses TRBV5-1 and TRBJ2-1; D might be TRBD1 (6 bases). This CDR3 is built from 16 residues. With 2 bases removed from V and 7 bases from J, the gap between germline ends came to 19 bases. Germline lookup yields CDR1 SGHRS and CDR2 YFSETQ.

This sequence joins TRBV5-1 and TRBJ2-3; D remains unclear. Trimming took 2 bases from V and 6 from J, leaving 7 bases between them. The CDR3 extends over 12 amino acids. Germline values: CDR1 SGHRS, CDR2 YFSETQ. The CDR3 loop reads CASSFSLDTQYF. CDR3 DNA: TGCGCCAGCAGCTTTTCGTTGGATACGCAGTATTTT. The whole variable domain, remainder taken from reference TRBV5-1 and TRBJ2-3, is KAGVTQTPRYLIKTRGQQVTLSCSPISGHRSVSWYQQTPGQGLQFLFEYFSETQRNKGNFPGRFSGRQFSNSRSEMNVSTLELGDSALYLCASSFSLDTQYFGPGTRLTVL.

The chain recombines TRBV4-1 with TRBJ1-2; 7 positions agree with TRBD1. Losses at the gene ends were 2 bases for V and 7 bases for J; bases not matched to a gene: 13. From germline, CDR1 is MGHRA and CDR2 YSYEKL. The CDR3 consists of 16 residues. The CDR3 DNA follows: TGCGCCAGCAGCCAACTACCGGGGACAGAGGATGGTGGCTACACCTTC. Its translation is CASSQLPGTEDGGYTF.

This chain joins TRBV30 and TRBJ1-1; possible D gene TRBD1, 5 bases. This CDR3 spans 11 amino acids. Per the germline V gene, CDR1 is GTSNPN and CDR2 is SVGIG (reference sequence). V lost 4 bases and J lost 11, with 14 bases in between. The DNA for the CDR3 is TGTGCCTGGACTTCAGGGTGGTTCGCTTTCTTT. Amino acids: CAWTSGWFAFF.

The chain joins TRBV19 to TRBJ2-7; 9 bases agree with TRBD1. Germline assignment: CDR1 LNHDA and CDR2 SQIVND (reference sequence). V gave up 10 bases and J gave up 5 bases; unmatched junction bases: 9. CDR3 length equals 13 residues. This chain's CDR3 is CATGTGQGNEQYF. The CDR3 region has the DNA TGTGCCACTGGGACAGGGCAGGGCAACGAGCAGTACTTC.

This clone appeared once. As DNA, the CDR3 is TGTGCCAGCCTACGAAGCGGGACGGTGACCACTGAAGCTTTCTTT. As protein: CASLRSGTVTTEAFF. This chain links TRBV2 with TRBJ1-1, with D possibly being TRBD1 (5 bases). Germline CDR1 SNHLY, CDR2 FYNNEI. The ends were cut back, 8 bases at V and 4 bases at J, with 20 bases in the middle. The CDR3 is 15 amino acids.

The table lists this clone with a count of one. The CDR3 sequence: CASSLDNQRTDTQYF. The CDR3 bases are TGTGCCAGCAGCTTAGACAACCAACGCACAGATACGCAGTATTTT. The V and J genes are TRBV7-2 and TRBJ2-3, with D uncertain. V lost 1 base to trimming and J lost 1 base, with 9 bases between them. Germline CDR1 and CDR2: SGHTA and FQGNSA. The CDR3 extends over 15 amino acids.

Comment on this clone: Relative to the germline gene, one junction end is altered; a read error may explain this. V is TRBV7-7 and J is TRBJ2-7; TRBD1 matches 8 bases. The length of the CDR3 is 14 residues. CDR1 and CDR2 from the germline V gene are SSHAT and FNYEAQ (reference sequence). The CDR3 DNA follows: TGTGCTAGCAGCCCCGGACAGGGAAACCACGAGCAGTACTTC. Translated: CASSPGQGNHEQYF.

The chain joins TRBV4-1 to TRBJ1-6, with no clear D. Per germline, CDR1 MGHRA and CDR2 YSYEKL. The V and J ends lost 2 bases and 10 bases respectively, with 9 bases between them. This CDR3 contains 13 residues. DNA of the CDR3: TGCGCCAGCAGCCAACGGACTGACTCACCCCTCCACTTT. This sequence encodes CASSQRTDSPLHF.

This chain joins TRBV10-2 and TRBJ1-2; a possible D gene is TRBD1 (6 bases). With 3 bases removed from V and 6 bases from J, the gap between germline ends came to 14 bases. Germline V gene sequence: CDR1 WSHSY, CDR2 SAAADI. CDR3 size: 14 residues. CDR3: CASSEWLQGHGYTF. The CDR3 DNA reads TGCGCCAGCAGTGAATGGTTACAGGGACATGGCTACACCTTC.

This clone was picked up one time. The chain links TRBV27 to TRBJ2-3, with D unclear. The CDR3 length is 15 residues. From germline, CDR1 is MNHEY and CDR2 SMNVEV (reference sequence). Trimming took off 4 bases at V and 3 bases at J, with 14 bases between the two ends. In nucleotides, the CDR3 is TGTGCCAGCAGTTCCCTGTGGCAGGAAACAGATACGCAGTATTTT. This translates into CASSSLWQETDTQYF.

V gene TRBV10-1 combines with J gene TRBJ2-7; 10 bases are a match to TRBD1. Looked up from germline, CDR1 is WNHNN and CDR2 is SYGVQD (reference sequence). The length of the CDR3 is 14 residues. The V and J ends lost 11 bases and 5 bases, in that order; junction bases with no gene match: 12. In nucleotides, the CDR3 is TGCGCCGGCGATTTGGGACAGGGGTTGAACGAGCAGTACTTC. It codes for CAGDLGQGLNEQYF.

This chain joins TRBV29-1 and TRBJ2-7; no definite D call. Germline V lookup: CDR1 SQVTM, CDR2 ANQGSEA. Trimming shortened V by 6 bases and J by 4 bases, and 19 bases separated the two germline ends. The CDR3 runs 14 residues. The CDR3 protein is CSVRQDLHPYEQYF. The CDR3 bases are TGCAGCGTGAGACAAGATCTTCACCCTTACGAGCAGTACTTC.

V is TRBV9 and J is TRBJ2-3; D remains unclear. Germline-derived CDR1 and CDR2 are SGDLS and YYNGEE. V lost 0 bases, J lost 0 bases, and 11 bases lay in between. This CDR3 region has 16 residues. CDR3 in DNA: TGTGCCAGCAGCGTAGTCCTAGGTCAAAGCACAGATACGCAGTATTTT. This translates into CASSVVLGQSTDTQYF.